Presented here are 30 T cell receptor beta chains from one specimen sequenced in a study of blood T cell repertoires in COVID-19. Clones were read by immunoSEQ multiplex PCR, and TCRdb kept only the in-frame ones, dropping some. The sample lists hundreds of thousands of clones, around 87% occurring once. The specimen sequenced was PBMCs or T cells enriched from blood (not recorded which). All receptors derive from a man aged 25 to 45 who had recovered from COVID-19.

This clone was seen only once. The identical CDR3 is also encoded by other nucleotide sequences in the sample. The chain carries TRBV5-1 and TRBJ2-3; 9 nucleotides match TRBD2. V lost 2 bases to trimming and J lost 0 bases; unmatched junction nucleotides: 4. The CDR3 spans 16 residues. Germline assignment: CDR1 SGHRS and CDR2 YFSETQ. The DNA for the CDR3 is TGCGCCAGCAGCTTAGGAACTAGCGGGAGCACAGATACGCAGTATTTT. This encodes CASSLGTSGSTDTQYF.

The chain carries TRBV7-9 and TRBJ1-1; no definite D call. Germline V gene data show CDR1 as SEHNR and CDR2 as FQNEAQ (reference sequence). The CDR3 covers 15 residues. With 5 bases removed from V and 5 bases from J, the gap between germline ends came to 18 bases. CDR3 loop: CASSPQAGIKTEAFF. The CDR3, as DNA: TGTGCCAGCAGCCCCCAGGCAGGCATTAAGACTGAAGCTTTCTTT.

The genes are TRBV9 and TRBJ2-1; possible D gene TRBD1, 5 bases. This CDR3 region has 13 residues. Trimming cost V 0 bases and J 6 bases, with 7 bases left between them. Germline-derived CDR1 and CDR2 are SGDLS and YYNGEE. The CDR3, as DNA: TGTGCCAGCAGCGTAGGCAGGGTCAATGAGCAGTTCTTC. It codes for CASSVGRVNEQFF.

Only a few counts were recorded for this clone. V is TRBV6-1 and J is TRBJ1-2; 7 bases agree with TRBD1. The CDR3 sequence is 15 residues long. Germline V gives CDR1 MNHNS, CDR2 SASEGT. Trimming took 0 bases from V and 8 from J; bases not matched to a gene: 9. In DNA form, the CDR3 reads TGTGCCAGCAGTGAAGCAGGGGGCGCGTTAGGCGGCTACACCTTC. Its protein is CASSEAGGALGGYTF.

This clone was counted once. V and J are TRBV18 and TRBJ1-4, with D unresolved. The length of the CDR3 is 14 residues. With 6 bases removed from V and 0 bases from J, the gap between germline ends came to 8 bases. CDR1 and CDR2 from the germline V gene are KGHSH and LQKENI. CDR3 DNA sequence: TGTGCCAGCTCTCCTCGGTCAACTAATGAAAAACTGTTTTTT. This sequence encodes CASSPRSTNEKLFF. Combining the CDR3 with reference TRBV18 and TRBJ1-4 gives the whole variable domain NAGVMQNPRHLVRRRGQEARLRCSPMKGHSHVYWYRQLPEEGLKFMVYLQKENIIDESGMPKERFSAEFPKEGPSILRIQQVVRGDSAAYFCASSPRSTNEKLFFGSGTQLSVL.

The V gene is TRBV7-9, the J gene TRBJ2-1; tentatively, D is TRBD2 (6 bases). Germline values: CDR1 SEHNR, CDR2 FQNEAQ (reference sequence). The length of the CDR3 is 17 residues. V was shortened by 5 bases and J by 3 bases, with 20 bases between the two germline ends. The CDR3 protein is CASSPGGIGSLYNEQFF. In nucleotides, the CDR3 is TGTGCCAGCAGCCCTGGCGGGATAGGTTCCCTCTACAATGAGCAGTTCTTC.

The chain employs TRBV27 and TRBJ1-2; D unclear. From germline, CDR1 is MNHEY and CDR2 SMNVEV (reference sequence). CDR3 length: 10 residues. V was shortened by 5 bases and J by 4 bases, with 2 bases between the two germline ends. The CDR3 is CASSLYGYTF. CDR3 DNA: TGTGCCAGCAGTCTCTATGGCTACACCTTC.

This clone was found once. This chain connects TRBV5-6 to TRBJ2-7, with D tentatively TRBD1 (6 bases). Deletions cut 4 bases from V and 4 bases from J, with 15 bases between. This CDR3 has 14 residues. CDR1 is SGHDT, CDR2 YYEEEE, per germline. The CDR3 bases are TGTGCCAGCAGCACTGACAGGTTTTTATACGAGCAGTACTTC. This encodes CASSTDRFLYEQYF.

The chain combines TRBV30 with TRBJ1-1, with D possibly matching TRBD1 (5 bases). CDR3 length equals 15 residues. The germline CDR1 and CDR2 sequences are GTSNPN and SVGIG (reference sequence). Deletions cut 1 base from V and 1 base from J, with 13 bases between. The CDR3 region has the DNA TGTGCCTGGAGTGCAACCTTCAGGGAGAACACTGAAGCTTTCTTT. Protein: CAWSATFRENTEAFF.

The chain couples TRBV28 to TRBJ1-6; 10 positions agree with TRBD1. This CDR3 comprises 16 residues. Germline V gene lookup returns CDR1 MDHEN and CDR2 SYDVKM. Trimming took 4 bases from V and 10 from J; bases not matched to a gene: 10. CDR3 nucleotide sequence: TGTGCCAGCAGTTCGATCGGCGGACAGGGGGGGTCACCCCTCCACTTT. Translated, it gives CASSSIGGQGGSPLHF. The whole variable domain, remainder taken from reference TRBV28 and TRBJ1-6, is DVKVTQSSRYLVKRTGEKVFLECVQDMDHENMFWYRQDPGLGLRLIYFSYDVKMKEKGDIPEGYSVSREKKERFSLILESASTNQTSMYLCASSSIGGQGGSPLHFGNGTRLTVT.

The sample holds one count of this clone. The rearrangement uses TRBV7-2 and TRBJ1-1; TRBD1 agrees at 10 bases. The CDR3 consists of 14 residues. Losses at the gene ends were 1 base for V and 8 bases for J; bases not matched to a gene: 4. Germline CDR1 is SGHTA and CDR2 is FQGNSA. CDR3 protein: CASSLGTGGWEAFF. CDR3 nucleotides: TGTGCCAGCAGCTTAGGGACAGGGGGGTGGGAAGCTTTCTTT.

V gene TRBV28 combines with J gene TRBJ1-6; 9 positions match TRBD1. Germline V gene data show CDR1 as MDHEN and CDR2 as SYDVKM. V lost 5 bases, J lost 10 bases, and 12 bases stayed unmatched. The CDR3 runs 16 residues. In DNA form, the CDR3 reads TGTGCCAGCAGTCCAGCCCCGACAGGGGGACGATCACCCCTCCACTTT. This translates into CASSPAPTGGRSPLHF.

The chain is built from TRBV19 and TRBJ1-1, with 8 bases fitting TRBD1. The junction had 8 bases not matched to a gene; V was cut back by 7 bases and J by 4 bases. In germline, CDR1 is LNHDA, CDR2 SQIVND (reference sequence). This CDR3 is 14 amino acids long. The CDR3 sequence: CASTPGQGLTEAFF. The CDR3, as DNA: TGTGCCAGTACCCCTGGACAGGGACTCACTGAAGCTTTCTTT.

The chain links TRBV7-2 to TRBJ2-1; perhaps TRBD2 as D (6 bases). The V gene's germline CDR1 is SGHTA and CDR2 FQGNSA. CDR3 length: 16 amino acids. V dropped 0 bases and J dropped 7 bases, with 16 bases sitting between them. The DNA for the CDR3 is TGTGCCAGCAGCTTAGCCGGGACTCACCACGGGAATGAGCAGTTCTTC. The encoded protein is CASSLAGTHHGNEQFF. Based on the CDR3 plus reference TRBV7-2 and TRBJ2-1, the full variable domain is GAGVSQSPSNKVTEKGKDVELRCDPISGHTALYWYRQSLGQGLEFLIYFQGNSAPDKSGLPSDRFSAERTGGSVSTLTIQRTQQEDSAVYLCASSLAGTHHGNEQFFGPGTRLTVL.

The chain links TRBV28 to TRBJ1-2; 8 bases agree with TRBD1. This CDR3 comprises 19 residues. The trim removed 4 bases at V and 4 bases at J, leaving 20 bases unmatched. The germline gives CDR1 MDHEN, CDR2 SYDVKM. The CDR3 loop reads CASSSTYSGRGRFTYGYTF. For the CDR3, the DNA is TGTGCCAGCAGTTCAACATACAGTGGCAGGGGGCGCTTTACCTATGGCTACACCTTC.

The gene calls are TRBV28 and TRBJ2-7; D unresolved. The CDR3 is made up of 14 amino acids. Trimming took off 5 bases at V and 7 bases at J, with 18 bases between the two ends. CDR1 is MDHEN and CDR2 is SYDVKM in the germline V gene. For the CDR3, the DNA is TGTGCCAGCAGTCCCCCCTCATCATTCCGGGAGCAGTACTTC. It is translated as CASSPPSSFREQYF.

This clone appeared a few times. V and J are TRBV5-1 and TRBJ2-1, with TRBD2 as a possible D gene (5 bases). There are 15 residues in the CDR3. V was pared by 2 bases and J by 6 bases, with 15 bases between. CDR1 and CDR2 (germline): SGHRS, YFSETQ. CDR3 amino acids: CASSFESSPINEQFF. As DNA, the CDR3 is TGCGCCAGCAGCTTTGAGTCTAGCCCCATCAATGAGCAGTTCTTC.

This chain links TRBV7-2 with TRBJ1-1; D unresolved. This CDR3 contains 16 residues. V was clipped by 5 bases and J by 0 bases, with 16 bases between them. Per the germline V gene, CDR1 is SGHTA and CDR2 is FQGNSA. The CDR3 DNA sequence: TGTGCCAGCAGCCTTTTTGCGGCGGTCGTGAACACTGAAGCTTTCTTT. It yields the protein CASSLFAAVVNTEAFF.

The chain combines TRBV29-1 with TRBJ2-3; D gene unclear. V lost 4 bases, J lost 2 bases, and 10 bases lay in between. Germline assignment: CDR1 SQVTM and CDR2 ANQGSEA. The CDR3 has 13 residues. Written as DNA, the CDR3 is TGCAGCGTTGGTAATGTTTACACAGATACGCAGTATTTT. This sequence encodes CSVGNVYTDTQYF.

The J gene is TRBJ2-5, the V gene TRBV19; TRBD1 matches at 8 bases. This CDR3 is 15 amino acids long. Trimming at V came to 5 bases and at J to 4 bases, leaving 9 bases not matched to a gene. In germline, CDR1 is LNHDA, CDR2 SQIVND (reference sequence). This CDR3 reads CASSAQGAQGETQYF. As DNA, the CDR3 is TGTGCCAGTAGTGCCCAGGGGGCGCAGGGAGAGACCCAGTACTTC.

This clone was seen ten or more times. The chain recombines TRBV28 with TRBJ1-1; 11 nucleotides line up with TRBD1. The V and J ends lost 6 bases and 3 bases, in that order; junction bases with no gene match: 3. The CDR3 runs 14 residues. CDR1 is MDHEN and CDR2 is SYDVKM in the germline V gene. CDR3 amino acids: CASREDRGHTEAFF. The CDR3 DNA reads TGTGCCAGCAGGGAGGACAGGGGGCACACTGAAGCTTTCTTT.

The chain has TRBV6-5 and TRBJ2-2; D perhaps matches TRBD1 (6 bases). Germline V CDR1 and CDR2: MNHEY, SVGAGI. Between the trimmed V and J ends, which lost 7 bases and 4 bases, there was a span of 10 bases. The length of the CDR3 is 13 residues. The CDR3 is CASTAGATGELFF. The CDR3 coding sequence is TGTGCCAGCACGGCAGGGGCCACCGGGGAGCTGTTTTTT.

The chain uses TRBV27 and TRBJ2-3, with 9 positions matching TRBD2. Per the germline V gene, CDR1 is MNHEY and CDR2 is SMNVEV (reference sequence). CDR3 size: 14 residues. V lost 5 bases to trimming and J lost 6 bases; unmatched junction nucleotides: 6. CDR3 sequence (DNA): TGTGCCAGCAGTCCCATTGGACTAGCGGATACGCAGTATTTT. It translates to CASSPIGLADTQYF.

The rearrangement links TRBV10-3 to TRBJ1-6; 10 bases fit TRBD1. V lost 10 bases and J lost 9; bases outside the gene matches: 6. This CDR3 has 13 amino acids. Germline assignment: CDR1 ENHRY and CDR2 SYGVKD. CDR3 sequence: CATGQGLGSPLHF. CDR3 coding DNA: TGTGCCACGGGACAGGGGTTAGGTTCACCCCTCCACTTT.

The chain carries TRBV7-9 and TRBJ2-7; D is undetermined. The CDR3 runs to 13 residues. Germline CDR1 reads SEHNR; CDR2 reads FQNEAQ (reference sequence). The germline V and J ends were trimmed by 4 bases and 0 bases, with 7 bases remaining between them. The CDR3 region is CASSSRGSYEQYF. The CDR3 DNA reads as TGTGCCAGCAGCTCGCGTGGCTCCTACGAGCAGTACTTC.

A few counts support this clone. Other DNA sequences in the same sample also yield this CDR3. This chain uses TRBV2 with TRBJ1-1; D remains unclear. Between the trimmed V and J ends, which lost 4 bases and 0 bases, there was a span of 9 bases. The CDR3 is made up of 14 amino acids. From germline, CDR1 is SNHLY and CDR2 FYNNEI. This CDR3 reads CASSGRILNTEAFF. DNA of the CDR3: TGTGCCAGCAGTGGCAGGATTTTGAACACTGAAGCTTTCTTT.

Only one count was recorded for this clone. The CDR3 coding sequence is TGCGCCAGCAGCTTGGGAGAGTGGGAGCAGTACTTC. Translated: CASSLGEWEQYF. The rearrangement uses TRBV5-1 and TRBJ2-7; D ambiguous. CDR3 length: 12 amino acids. Per germline, CDR1 SGHRS and CDR2 YFSETQ. V lost 0 bases and J 7 bases, leaving 8 bases between the germline ends.

The rearrangement uses TRBV28 and TRBJ1-3; TRBD1 is a possible D gene (5 bases). V gave up 5 bases and J gave up 8 bases, with 22 bases separating them. CDR3 length equals 16 residues. CDR1 and CDR2 (germline): MDHEN, SYDVKM. DNA for the CDR3: TGTGCCAGCAGTCCCCCTCGACAGATTGCGGTTGACACCATATATTTT. It codes for CASSPPRQIAVDTIYF.

This clone was picked up one time. The chain recombines TRBV27 with TRBJ2-7; D might be TRBD2 (5 bases). Per germline, CDR1 MNHEY and CDR2 SMNVEV (reference sequence). Between the trimmed V and J ends, which lost 0 bases and 5 bases, there was a span of 5 bases. The CDR3 sequence is 12 residues long. CDR3 residues: CASSLSGNEQYF. CDR3 coding DNA: TGTGCCAGCAGTTTATCCGGGAACGAGCAGTACTTC.

The J gene is TRBJ2-1, the V gene TRBV18; 12 bases map to TRBD2. J lost 2 bases, V lost 4 bases, and 3 bases had no gene match. The CDR3 runs to 16 residues. Germline values: CDR1 KGHSH, CDR2 LQKENI. The CDR3 bases are TGTGCCAGCTCACGGACTAGCGGGGACCCCTACAATGAGCAGTTCTTC. It specifies CASSRTSGDPYNEQFF.